This T cell receptor beta chain derives from a study of blood T cell repertoires in COVID-19. Between the trimmed V and J ends, which lost 3 bases and 2 bases, there was a span of 16 bases. Germline lookup yields CDR1 KGHSH and CDR2 LQKENI. The CDR3 runs 16 residues. Original methodology: Amplification with reference gene primers provided the estimates of nucleated cell counts. Using immunoSEQ multiplex PCR, the repertoire was profiled, and TCRdb retains in-frame clones only, with some absent. V, J and clone size derive from that table, while D and trimming were established from the DNA sequence. Of approximately 220,000 clones detected, 80% to 90% appear once; the ten largest clones hold about 3%.

The specimen was peripheral blood. The rearrangement uses TRBV18 and TRBJ2-5, with D perhaps matching TRBD1 (5 bases). This clonotype was obtained from a man aged 45-65 years who had recovered from COVID-19. CDR3 sequence: CASSPWGRQSQETQYF. CDR3 nucleotide sequence: TGTGCCAGCTCACCTTGGGGCAGACAATCACAAGAGACCCAGTACTTC.